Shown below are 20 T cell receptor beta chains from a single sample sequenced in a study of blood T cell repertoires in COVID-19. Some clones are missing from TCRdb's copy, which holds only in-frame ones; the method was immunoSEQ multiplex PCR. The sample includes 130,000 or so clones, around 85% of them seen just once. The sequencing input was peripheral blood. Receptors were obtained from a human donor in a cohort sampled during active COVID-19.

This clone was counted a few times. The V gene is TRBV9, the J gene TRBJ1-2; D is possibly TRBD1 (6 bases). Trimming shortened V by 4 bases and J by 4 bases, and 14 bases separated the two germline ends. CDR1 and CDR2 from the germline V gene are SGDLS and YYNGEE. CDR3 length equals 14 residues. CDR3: CASSPRQGIYGYTF. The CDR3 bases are TGTGCCAGCAGCCCCCGGCAGGGGATCTATGGCTACACCTTC.

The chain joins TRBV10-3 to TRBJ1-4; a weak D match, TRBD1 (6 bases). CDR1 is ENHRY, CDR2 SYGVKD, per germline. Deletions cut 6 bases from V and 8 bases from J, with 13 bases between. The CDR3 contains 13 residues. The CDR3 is CAIRGTSGEKLFF. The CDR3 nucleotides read TGTGCCATCAGGGGGACATCAGGGGAAAAACTGTTTTTT.

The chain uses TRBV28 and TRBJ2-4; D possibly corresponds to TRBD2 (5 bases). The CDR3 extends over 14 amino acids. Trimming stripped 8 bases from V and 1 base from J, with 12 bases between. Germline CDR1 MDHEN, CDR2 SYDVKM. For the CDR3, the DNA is TGTGCCAGCGGCTTCGGGGTGGCCAAAAACATTCAGTACTTC. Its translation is CASGFGVAKNIQYF.

This CDR3 reads CASSLGGSATNEKLFF. Here the CDR3 DNA reads TGCGCCAGCAGCTTAGGGGGTTCCGCAACTAATGAAAAACTGTTTTTT. V and J are TRBV4-3 and TRBJ1-4, with TRBD1 as a possible D gene (6 bases). This CDR3 has 16 amino acids. V lost 5 bases to trimming and J lost 0 bases, with 13 bases between them. Germline CDR1 and CDR2: LGHNA and YSLEER.

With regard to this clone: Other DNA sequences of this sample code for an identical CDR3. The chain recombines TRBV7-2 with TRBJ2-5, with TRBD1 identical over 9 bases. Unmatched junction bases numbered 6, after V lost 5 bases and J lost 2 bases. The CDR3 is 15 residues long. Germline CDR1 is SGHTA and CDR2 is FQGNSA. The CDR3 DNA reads TGTGCCAGCAGCCGCGACAGGGGGAGGCAAGAGACCCAGTACTTC. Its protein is CASSRDRGRQETQYF. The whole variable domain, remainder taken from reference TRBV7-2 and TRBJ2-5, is GAGVSQSPSNKVTEKGKDVELRCDPISGHTALYWYRQSLGQGLEFLIYFQGNSAPDKSGLPSDRFSAERTGGSVSTLTIQRTQQEDSAVYLCASSRDRGRQETQYFGPGTRLLVL.

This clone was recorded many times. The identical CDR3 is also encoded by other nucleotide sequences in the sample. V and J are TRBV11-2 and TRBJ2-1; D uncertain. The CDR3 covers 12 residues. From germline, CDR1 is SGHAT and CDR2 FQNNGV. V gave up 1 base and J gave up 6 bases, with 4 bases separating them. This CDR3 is CASSLAGNEQFF. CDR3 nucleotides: TGTGCCAGCAGCTTAGCCGGCAATGAGCAGTTCTTC.

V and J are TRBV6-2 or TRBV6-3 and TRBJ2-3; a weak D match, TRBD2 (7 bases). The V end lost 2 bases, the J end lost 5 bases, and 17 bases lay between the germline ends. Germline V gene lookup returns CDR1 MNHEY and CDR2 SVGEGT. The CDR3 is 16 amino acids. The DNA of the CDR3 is TGTGCCAGCAGTTACCCCCTACTAGGGGGGGGAGATACGCAGTATTTT. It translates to CASSYPLLGGGDTQYF.

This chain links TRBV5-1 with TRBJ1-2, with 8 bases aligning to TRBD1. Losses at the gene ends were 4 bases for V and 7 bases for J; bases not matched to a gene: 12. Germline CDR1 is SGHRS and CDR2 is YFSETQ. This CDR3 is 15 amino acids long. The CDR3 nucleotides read TGCGCCAGCAGCCCGCGCCCCAGGGGGCGCGTTGGCTACACCTTC. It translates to CASSPRPRGRVGYTF.

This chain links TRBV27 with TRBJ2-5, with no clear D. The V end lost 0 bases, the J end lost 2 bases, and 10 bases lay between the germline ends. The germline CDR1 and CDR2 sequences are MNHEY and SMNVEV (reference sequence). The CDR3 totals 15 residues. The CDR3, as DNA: TGTGCCAGCAGTTTATCATCGCCTCGGCAAGAGACCCAGTACTTC. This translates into CASSLSSPRQETQYF.

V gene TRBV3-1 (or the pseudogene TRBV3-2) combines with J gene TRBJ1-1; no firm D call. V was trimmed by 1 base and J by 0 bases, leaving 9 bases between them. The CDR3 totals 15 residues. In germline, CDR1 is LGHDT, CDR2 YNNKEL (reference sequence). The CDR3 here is CASSQVNRMNTEAFF. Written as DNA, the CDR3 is TGTGCCAGCAGCCAAGTTAACAGAATGAACACTGAAGCTTTCTTT.

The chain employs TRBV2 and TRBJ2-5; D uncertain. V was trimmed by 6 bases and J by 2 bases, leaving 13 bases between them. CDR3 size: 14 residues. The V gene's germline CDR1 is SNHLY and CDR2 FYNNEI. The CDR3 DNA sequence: TGTGCCAGCAGCCCCCCGGCGGATCAAGAGACCCAGTACTTC. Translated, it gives CASSPPADQETQYF.

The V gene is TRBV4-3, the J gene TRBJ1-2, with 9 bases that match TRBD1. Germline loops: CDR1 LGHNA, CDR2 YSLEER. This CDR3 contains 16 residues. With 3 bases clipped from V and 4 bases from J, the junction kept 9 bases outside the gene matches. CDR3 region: CASSHLGQGRFYGYTF. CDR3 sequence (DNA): TGCGCCAGCAGCCATTTGGGACAGGGACGGTTCTATGGCTACACCTTC.

CDR3 bases: TGTGCCAGCACCACGGGGTCCGCTGGGGCCAACGTCCTGACTTTC. As protein: CASTTGSAGANVLTF. The chain links TRBV6-6 to TRBJ2-6, with D perhaps matching TRBD2 (5 bases). V gave up 7 bases and J gave up 2 bases, with 12 bases separating them. The CDR3 is 15 residues long. Germline CDR1 MNHNY, CDR2 SVGAGI (reference sequence).

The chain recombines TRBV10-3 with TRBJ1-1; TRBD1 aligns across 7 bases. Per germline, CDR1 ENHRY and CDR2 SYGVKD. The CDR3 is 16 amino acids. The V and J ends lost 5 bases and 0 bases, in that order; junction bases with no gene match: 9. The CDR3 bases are TGTGCCATCAGTCCAGGATTGACAGGGATGAACACTGAAGCTTTCTTT. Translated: CAISPGLTGMNTEAFF.

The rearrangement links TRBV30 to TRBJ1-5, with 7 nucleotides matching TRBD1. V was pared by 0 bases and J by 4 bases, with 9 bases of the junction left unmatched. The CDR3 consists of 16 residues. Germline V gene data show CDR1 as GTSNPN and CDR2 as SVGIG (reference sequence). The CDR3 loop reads CAWSVNRGLSNQPQHF. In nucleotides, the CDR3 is TGTGCCTGGAGTGTTAACAGGGGCCTGAGTAATCAGCCCCAGCATTTT.

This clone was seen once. CDR3 DNA: TGTGCCAGCAGCGGAGGACTAGGTTCTCAATCAGGAGAGACCCAGTACTTC. Translating it yields CASSGGLGSQSGETQYF. The chain carries TRBV5-4 and TRBJ2-5; TRBD2 matches 7 bases. Germline assignment: CDR1 SGHNT and CDR2 YYREEE (reference sequence). This CDR3 region has 17 residues. V was pared by 4 bases and J by 4 bases, with 16 bases of the junction left unmatched.

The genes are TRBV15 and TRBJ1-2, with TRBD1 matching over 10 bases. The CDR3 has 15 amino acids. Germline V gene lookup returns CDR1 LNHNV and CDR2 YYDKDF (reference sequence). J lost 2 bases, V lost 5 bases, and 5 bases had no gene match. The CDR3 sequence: CATSWDRGTNYGYTF. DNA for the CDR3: TGTGCCACCAGCTGGGACAGGGGCACCAACTATGGCTACACCTTC.

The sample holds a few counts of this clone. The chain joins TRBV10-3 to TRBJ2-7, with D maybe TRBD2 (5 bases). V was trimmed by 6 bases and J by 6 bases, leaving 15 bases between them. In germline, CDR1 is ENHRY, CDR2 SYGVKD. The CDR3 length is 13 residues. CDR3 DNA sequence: TGTGCCATCAGGCGGGTACCAGGAGGCGAGCAGTACGTC. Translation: CAIRRVPGGEQYV.

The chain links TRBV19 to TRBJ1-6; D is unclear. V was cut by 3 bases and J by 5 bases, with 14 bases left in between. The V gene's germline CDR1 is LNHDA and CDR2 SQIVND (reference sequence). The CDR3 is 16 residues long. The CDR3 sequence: CASSMLGPLNNSPLHF. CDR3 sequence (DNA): TGTGCCAGTAGTATGCTGGGCCCACTTAATAATTCACCCCTCCACTTT.

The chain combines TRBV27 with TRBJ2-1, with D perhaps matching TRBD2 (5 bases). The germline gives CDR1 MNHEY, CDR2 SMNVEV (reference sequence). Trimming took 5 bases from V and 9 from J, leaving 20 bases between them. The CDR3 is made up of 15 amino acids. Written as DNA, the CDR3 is TGTGCCAGCAGTCCACGGGGTTTAATGGGCGGTGAGCAGTTCTTC. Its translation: CASSPRGLMGGEQFF.